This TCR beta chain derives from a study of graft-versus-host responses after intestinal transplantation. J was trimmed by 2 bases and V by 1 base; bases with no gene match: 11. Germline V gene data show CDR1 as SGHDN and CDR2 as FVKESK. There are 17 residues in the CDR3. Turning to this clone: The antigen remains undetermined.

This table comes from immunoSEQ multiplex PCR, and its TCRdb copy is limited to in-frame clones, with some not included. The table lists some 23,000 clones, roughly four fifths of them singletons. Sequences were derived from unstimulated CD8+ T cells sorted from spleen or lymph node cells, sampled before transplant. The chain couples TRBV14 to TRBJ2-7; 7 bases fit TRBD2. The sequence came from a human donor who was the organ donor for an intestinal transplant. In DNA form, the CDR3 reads TGTGCCAGCAGCCAAGGGGGATCGTTGGCGGGGGCCTACGAGCAGTACTTC. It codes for CASSQGGSLAGAYEQYF.